This T cell receptor (beta chain) derives from a study of T cell repertoires in cytomegalovirus infection. The study's findings and limits: Dominating the ex vivo response were HLA-C-restricted CMV-specific TCR beta clonotypes.

The V end lost 1 base, the J end lost 0 bases, and 10 bases lay between the germline ends. The CDR3 is 16 amino acids. Germline CDR1 is SEHNR and CDR2 is FQNEAQ (reference sequence). TCRdb re-called the reads with MiXCR, one entry per CDR3 protein. The sample holds more than 150,000 distinct CDR3 sequences, 23% seen once. This clonotype was recorded many times. Its antigen is unknown. V gene TRBV7-9 combines with J gene TRBJ1-3; D unresolved. This clonotype was obtained from a human donor in good health (CMV status not recorded). Some clones in this sample may be carry-over from other donors' samples. The sample was PBMCs. The CDR3 reads CASSLGTMFSGNTIYF. The CDR3, as DNA: TGTGCCAGCAGCTTAGGGACGATGTTCTCTGGAAACACCATATATTTT.